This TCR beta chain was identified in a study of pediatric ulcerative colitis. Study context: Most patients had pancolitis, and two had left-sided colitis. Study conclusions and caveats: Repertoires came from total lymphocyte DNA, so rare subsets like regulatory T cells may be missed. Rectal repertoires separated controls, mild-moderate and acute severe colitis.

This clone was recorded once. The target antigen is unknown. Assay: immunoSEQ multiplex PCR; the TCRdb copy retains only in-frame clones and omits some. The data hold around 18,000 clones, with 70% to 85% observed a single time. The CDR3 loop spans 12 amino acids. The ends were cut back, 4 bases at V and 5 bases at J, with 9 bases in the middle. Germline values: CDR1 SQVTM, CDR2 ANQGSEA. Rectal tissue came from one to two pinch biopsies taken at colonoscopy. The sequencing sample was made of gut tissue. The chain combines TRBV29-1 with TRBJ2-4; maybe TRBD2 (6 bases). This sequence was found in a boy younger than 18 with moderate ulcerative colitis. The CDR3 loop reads CSVGGGENIQYF. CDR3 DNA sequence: TGCAGCGTTGGGGGCGGGGAAAACATTCAGTACTTC.